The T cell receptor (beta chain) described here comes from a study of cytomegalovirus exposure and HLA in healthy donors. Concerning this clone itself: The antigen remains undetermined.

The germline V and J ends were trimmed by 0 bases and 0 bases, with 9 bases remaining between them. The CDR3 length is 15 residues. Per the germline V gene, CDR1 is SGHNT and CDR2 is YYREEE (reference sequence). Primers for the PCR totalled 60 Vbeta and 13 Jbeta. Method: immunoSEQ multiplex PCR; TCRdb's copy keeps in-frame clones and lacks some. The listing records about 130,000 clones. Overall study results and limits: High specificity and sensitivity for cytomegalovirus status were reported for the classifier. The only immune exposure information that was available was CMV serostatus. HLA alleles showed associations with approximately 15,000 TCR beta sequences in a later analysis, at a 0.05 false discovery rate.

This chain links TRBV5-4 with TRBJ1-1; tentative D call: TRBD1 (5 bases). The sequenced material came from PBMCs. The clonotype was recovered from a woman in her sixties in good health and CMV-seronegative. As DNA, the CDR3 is TGTGCCAGCAGCTTGGCAGGGCAGTTGAACACTGAAGCTTTCTTT. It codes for CASSLAGQLNTEAFF.